There are a few counts of the clone carrying this TCR beta chain. This sample is drawn from a study of blood T cell repertoires in COVID-19. Study at large: Samples representing acute and convalescent COVID-19 were sourced from the United States, Italy and Spain. T cells, B-cell-depleted T cells, or PBMCs supplied cDNA or gDNA.

Original processing methods: For nucleated cells, counts were estimated from reference gene primer amplification. Sequenced by immunoSEQ multiplex PCR; TCRdb stores in-frame clones only, minus some. The V and J calls and clone size come from that table; D and trimming were worked out from the DNA. The sample contains 370,000 or so clones, 70% to 85% of which appear only once. Germline V lookup: CDR1 SGHVS, CDR2 FNYEAQ. The CDR3 spans 16 residues. After removal of 0 bases from V and 6 bases from J, the junction contained 8 bases not matched to a gene. Sequencing was performed on peripheral blood. This TCR was sampled from a human donor with acute or convalescent COVID-19. The donor label of this sample is uncertain. The rearrangement links TRBV7-6 to TRBJ2-1; 7 bases are a match to TRBD2. The CDR3 protein is CASSLASSGKTNEQFF. The CDR3 coding sequence is TGTGCCAGCAGCTTAGCGTCTAGCGGTAAAACCAATGAGCAGTTCTTC.